The 11 T cell receptor beta chains below were found in one sample sequenced in a study of fetal regulatory T cell absence and autoimmunity. Sequencing used immunoSEQ multiplex PCR; TCRdb keeps in-frame clones, though not all of them. The sample records approximately 46,000 clones, roughly four fifths being singletons. The specimen was cord blood. The receptors were gathered from a newborn boy with IPEX syndrome.

The chain recombines TRBV9 with TRBJ1-4; D might be TRBD1 (6 bases). Germline V lookup: CDR1 SGDLS, CDR2 YYNGEE. This CDR3 spans 16 amino acids. V was pared by 3 bases and J by 5 bases, with 17 bases between. CDR3 bases: TGTGCCAGCAGCGCTCACCCGGGACAACCCAATGAAAAACTGTTTTTT. This codes for CASSAHPGQPNEKLFF.

This clone came up a few times. The rearrangement uses TRBV6-5 and TRBJ1-6; possibly TRBD1 for D (6 bases). V dropped 8 bases and J dropped 7 bases, with 12 bases sitting between them. The CDR3 sequence is 13 residues long. The germline gives CDR1 MNHEY, CDR2 SVGAGI. Here the CDR3 reads CASSQGLNSPLHF. The CDR3 nucleotides are TGTGCCAGCTCACAGGGTTTGAATTCACCCCTCCACTTT.

J is TRBJ1-3 and V is TRBV19, with TRBD1 matching 11 bases. J was trimmed by 4 bases and V by 10 bases; bases with no gene match: 3. The CDR3 has 13 amino acids. The germline CDR1 and CDR2 sequences are LNHDA and SQIVND (reference sequence). The CDR3 loop reads CATGTGGGNTIYF. The CDR3 DNA reads as TGTGCCACCGGGACAGGGGGAGGAAACACCATATATTTT.

This clone showed up just a few times. The chain has TRBV5-4 and TRBJ1-1, with unresolved D. The CDR3 consists of 12 residues. CDR1 SGHNT and CDR2 YYREEE come from the germline V gene (reference sequence). Trimming cost V 0 bases and J 5 bases, with 5 bases left between them. The CDR3 DNA follows: TGTGCCAGCAGCTTGGACCTGACTGAAGCTTTCTTT. Protein sequence: CASSLDLTEAFF. The whole variable domain, filled in from reference TRBV5-4 and TRBJ1-1, reads ETGVTQSPTHLIKTRGQQVTLRCSSQSGHNTVSWYQQALGQGPQFIFQYYREEENGRGNFPPRFSGLQFPNYSSELNVNALELDDSALYLCASSLDLTEAFFGQGTRLTVV.

The rearrangement uses TRBV21-1 and TRBJ1-2; the D call of TRBD1 is as the table states it, not checked on the DNA. TRBV21-1 is deemed a pseudogene. The CDR3 consists of 14 residues. Here the CDR3 DNA reads TGTGCCAGCAGCAAAGAGAGGGGGCCACTTGGCTACACCTTC. It translates to CASSKERGPLGYTF.

The chain employs TRBV18 and TRBJ1-2; no firm D call. The CDR3 consists of 13 residues. Trimming removed 3 bases from V and 2 bases from J, with 7 bases in between. CDR1 and CDR2 from the germline V gene are KGHSH and LQKENI. The CDR3 nucleotides are TGTGCCAGCTCACCGGGTGGGAACTATGGCTACACCTTC. Translated: CASSPGGNYGYTF.

V usage is TRBV9 and J usage is TRBJ2-7; tentatively, D is TRBD2 (6 bases). V was clipped by 0 bases and J by 4 bases, with 11 bases between them. Germline V gene sequence: CDR1 SGDLS, CDR2 YYNGEE. The CDR3 spans 14 residues. CDR3 amino acids: CASSVATGDYEQYF. CDR3 nucleotide sequence: TGTGCCAGCAGCGTAGCTACGGGGGATTACGAGCAGTACTTC.

J is TRBJ2-7 and V is TRBV5-1; 7 bases are a match to TRBD1. The CDR3 loop spans 13 amino acids. V dropped 5 bases and J dropped 0; count of bases not matched to a gene: 2. Germline V gene data show CDR1 as SGHRS and CDR2 as YFSETQ. The DNA for the CDR3 is TGCGCCAGCAGTGGGACAGCCTCCTACGAGCAGTACTTC. This encodes CASSGTASYEQYF.

The chain combines TRBV10-3 with TRBJ1-4; no definite D call. CDR1 ENHRY and CDR2 SYGVKD come from the germline V gene. The CDR3 totals 12 residues. The germline V and J ends were trimmed by 2 bases and 8 bases, with 6 bases remaining between them. CDR3 in DNA: TGTGCCATCAGTGAGATCAGGGAAAAACTGTTTTTT. The encoded protein is CAISEIREKLFF.

The CDR3 reads CASSYSPDSNYGYTF. The DNA for the CDR3 is TGTGCCAGCAGTTACTCGCCGGACAGCAACTATGGCTACACCTTC. The J gene is TRBJ1-2, the V gene TRBV6-6; weak D call: TRBD1 (6 bases). Looked up from germline, CDR1 is MNHNY and CDR2 is SVGAGI (reference sequence). The CDR3 totals 15 residues. Trimming removed 0 bases at V and 2 bases at J, with 10 bases between.

The J gene is TRBJ2-7, the V gene TRBV5-6; 7 bases align to TRBD1. The trim removed 0 bases at V and 6 bases at J, leaving 3 bases unmatched. The CDR3 runs to 13 residues. Germline V gives CDR1 SGHDT, CDR2 YYEEEE. The CDR3 here is CASSLGQGGEQYF. CDR3 DNA sequence: TGTGCCAGCAGCTTGGGACAGGGCGGCGAGCAGTACTTC.